A selection of T cell receptor beta chains follows, all from one sample in a study of identical twins. TCRdb reprocessed the 5' RACE reads via MiXCR and lists one record per CDR3 protein. The sample has some 560,000 distinct CDR3 sequences, roughly 9.5% seen once. Separately, the same data were catalogued under a study of yellow fever vaccine responses in identical twins.

The sequencing input was PBMCs. These receptors originate from a woman between 18 and 30 years old in good health. CDR3s include the opening cysteine and the closing phenylalanine or tryptophan. The order of the fields is clone size, D gene, J gene, CDR3 length, V gene, CDR3 DNA, CDR3 protein. A D gene is named only where the DNA matches it firmly. Clone size is stated in some rows and not others, as once, few, many or a class when expanded.

. . TRBJ1-5 15 TRBV6-5 TGTGCCAGCAGTTACTCAGCTGATAGCAATCAGCCCCAGCATTTT CASSYSADSNQPQHF
few TRBD1 TRBJ2-1 17 TRBV3-1 TGTGCCAGCAGCCAAGATCGAGGCAGGGGGCCTGGAAATGAGCAGTTCTTC CASSQDRGRGPGNEQFF
many . TRBJ2-2 13 TRBV27 TGTGCCAGCAGTTTTTTAGACACCGGGGAGCTGTTTTTT CASSFLDTGELFF
many . TRBJ1-6 15 TRBV7-9 TGTGCCAGCAGCTTAGAAGGACAGAATAATTCACCCCTCCACTTT CASSLEGQNNSPLHF
many . TRBJ1-2 16 TRBV4-3 TGCGCCAGCAGCCAAGGGACCTCCCGACCCTATACCGGCTACACCTTC CASSQGTSRPYTGYTF
many . TRBJ1-4 14 TRBV6-5 TGTGCCAGCAGTTATATCCAGGCTGATGAAAAACTGTTTTTT CASSYIQADEKLFF
few TRBD2 TRBJ2-1 16 TRBV19 TGTGCCAGTAGCACTCAAGGCGGGAGTAGGGCAAATGAGCAGTTCTTC CASSTQGGSRANEQFF
many TRBD1 TRBJ2-2 15 TRBV5-1 TGCGCCAGCAGCTTGACAGGGGCGGATACCGGGGAGCTGTTTTTT CASSLTGADTGELFF
many TRBD1 TRBJ2-1 15 TRBV5-1 TGCGCCAGCAGCTCCGGGACAGGGCGGGTCAATGAGCAGTTCTTC CASSSGTGRVNEQFF
many TRBD1 TRBJ2-2 17 TRBV10-3 TGTGCCATCAGTGGAGCTAAGGGACAGACGAACACCGGGGAGCTGTTTTTT CAISGAKGQTNTGELFF
few . TRBJ2-7 13 TRBV6-2/TRBV6-3 TGTGCCAGCAGTTACCGGGAGCTCTACGAGCAGTACTTC CASSYRELYEQYF
. TRBD2 TRBJ2-1 16 TRBV7-2 TGTGCCAGCAGCTTAGTCTCTAGCGGAACCTACAATGAGCAGTTCTTC CASSLVSSGTYNEQFF
many . TRBJ2-7 13 TRBV12-3/TRBV12-4 TGTGCCAGCAGTTTTGGTAGGGGCTACGAGCAGTACTTC CASSFGRGYEQYF
few . TRBJ2-1 13 TRBV18 TGTGCCAGCTCACCGCAAGCTAGGAATGAGCAGTTCTTC CASSPQARNEQFF
. . TRBJ2-5 15 TRBV7-9 TGTGCCAGCAGCCCCCCCCAGGGGATCGTTGAGACCCAGTACTTC CASSPPQGIVETQYF
once TRBD2 TRBJ2-3 16 TRBV11-2 TGTGCCAGCAGCTCCATGGGTAGCGGGAGCACAGATACGCAGTATTTT CASSSMGSGSTDTQYF
many . TRBJ2-3 13 TRBV2 TGTGCCAGCAGTGAGGTTAGCACAGATACGCAGTATTTT CASSEVSTDTQYF
. . TRBJ2-7 14 TRBV7-8 TGTGCCAGCAGCTTGGCCCCTTACCTTTCCGAGCAGTACTTC CASSLAPYLSEQYF
few TRBD1 TRBJ2-7 15 TRBV6-5 TGTGCCAGCAGTTACGAGGGGGCCAGATCCTACGAGCAGTACTTC CASSYEGARSYEQYF
many TRBD1 TRBJ2-5 14 TRBV12-3/TRBV12-4 TGTGCCAGCAGGCACCGGGACAGCCAAGGGACCCAGTACTTC CASRHRDSQGTQYF
. . TRBJ2-1 15 TRBV12-3/TRBV12-4 TGTGCCAGCAGTATCTCTAGCGCGCCCTTGGATGAGCAGTTCTTC CASSISSAPLDEQFF
many . TRBJ2-5 15 TRBV10-3 TGTGCCATCAGTGAGTCAGACAGGACCCAAGAGACCCAGTACTTC CAISESDRTQETQYF
once . TRBJ2-1 15 TRBV27 TGTGCCAGCAGTCGTATCGGGACAACCTACAATGAGCAGTTCTTC CASSRIGTTYNEQFF
. TRBD2 TRBJ2-1 16 TRBV7-9 TGTGCCAGCAGCTTTGGCGGGCGGGAGTTCTACAATGAGCAGTTCTTC CASSFGGREFYNEQFF
. . TRBJ2-3 16 TRBV5-4 TGTGCCAGCAGCCTGGTGGAGGGAGATTACACAGATACGCAGTATTTT CASSLVEGDYTDTQYF
few TRBD2 TRBJ2-1 16 TRBV5-8 TGTGCCAGCAGCCCGGACCTGACTAGCAGAAACAATGAGCAGTTCTTC CASSPDLTSRNNEQFF
few . TRBJ2-2 12 TRBV10-3 TGTGCCATCAGTGCGGTGACCGGGGAGCTGTTTTTT CAISAVTGELFF